A selection of T cell receptor beta chains follows, all from one sample in a study of OX40 agonist ivuxolimab in advanced cancers. Sequencing was performed with immunoSEQ multiplex PCR; in TCRdb, only in-frame clones are kept and a portion is missing. The sample shows fewer than 40,000 clones, over 60% of them seen only once. The sample consisted of CD4+ or CD8+ T cells sorted from blood, taken in a trial of the OX40 agonist ivuxolimab. These receptors were taken from an adult with an advanced solid tumor such as melanoma, head and neck, liver or kidney cancer. CDR3s include the opening cysteine and the closing phenylalanine or tryptophan. The D gene is left open where the match is weak. Not every row has a clone size; where given, it reads once, few, many or a size class.

D gene	clone size	J gene	V gene	CDR3 protein	CDR3 DNA
-	-	TRBJ2-1	TRBV11-3	CASSPRGGWGGSYNEQFF	TGTGCCAGCAGCCCCCGTGGCGGGTGGGGTGGCTCCTACAATGAGCAGTTCTTC
TRBD2	-	TRBJ2-7	TRBV18	CASSPTSGVSYEQYF	TGTGCCAGCTCACCAACTAGCGGGGTAAGCTACGAGCAGTACTTC
-	-	TRBJ2-2	TRBV5-6	CASSLSSGANTGELFF	TGTGCCAGCAGCTTGAGCTCAGGAGCGAACACCGGGGAGCTGTTTTTT
-	once	TRBJ2-7	TRBV14	CASSQFKAGEQYF	TGTGCCAGCAGCCAATTCAAGGCGGGAGAGCAGTACTTC
-	-	TRBJ1-1	TRBV6-5	CASSPGTRSGPEAFF	TGTGCCAGCAGTCCCGGGACACGTTCCGGGCCTGAAGCTTTCTTT
-	once	TRBJ2-3	TRBV7-2	CASSLTTRGGSTDTQYF	TGTGCCAGCAGCTTAACCACACGGGGAGGAAGCACAGATACGCAGTATTTT
TRBD1	-	TRBJ1-6	TRBV5-1	CASSWGAGQGDSPLHF	TGCGCCAGCAGCTGGGGTGCTGGACAGGGGGATTCACCCCTCCACTTT
-	-	TRBJ2-6	TRBV18	CASSRAGANVLTF	TGTGCCAGCTCCCGGGCGGGGGCCAACGTCCTGACTTTC
TRBD2	-	TRBJ2-1	TRBV5-1	CASSASGGSYNEQFF	TGCGCCAGCAGCGCCAGCGGGGGCTCCTACAATGAGCAGTTCTTC
-	-	TRBJ2-3	TRBV18	CASSPIMLGGTQYF	TGTGCCAGCTCACCAATTATGTTAGGTGGTACGCAGTATTTT
-	once	TRBJ2-2	TRBV7-9	CASSLEWGPGANSTGELFF	TGTGCCAGCAGCTTAGAATGGGGGCCAGGGGCTAACTCCACCGGGGAGCTGTTTTTT
-	once	TRBJ1-1	TRBV6-6	CASRRSETGNTEAFF	TGTGCCAGCAGGCGAAGCGAGACAGGAAACACTGAAGCTTTCTTT
-	-	TRBJ2-7	TRBV20-1	CSATQSYEQYF	TGCAGTGCAACCCAGAGCTACGAGCAGTACTTC
-	few	TRBJ2-5	TRBV2	CASSVGTLQETQYF	TGTGCCAGCAGTGTGGGGACATTACAAGAGACCCAGTACTTC